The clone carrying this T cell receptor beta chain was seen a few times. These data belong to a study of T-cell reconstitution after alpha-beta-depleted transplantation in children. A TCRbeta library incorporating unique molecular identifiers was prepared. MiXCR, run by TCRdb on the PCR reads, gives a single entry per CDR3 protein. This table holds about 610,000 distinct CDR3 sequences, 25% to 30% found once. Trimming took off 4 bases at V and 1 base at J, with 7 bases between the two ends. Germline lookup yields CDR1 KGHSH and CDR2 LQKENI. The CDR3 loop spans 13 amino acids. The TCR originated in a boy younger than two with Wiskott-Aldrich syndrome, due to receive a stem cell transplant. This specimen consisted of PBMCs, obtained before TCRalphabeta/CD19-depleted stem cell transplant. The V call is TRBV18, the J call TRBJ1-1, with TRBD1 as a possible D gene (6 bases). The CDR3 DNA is TGTGCCAGCTCACGGGACAAGAACACTGAAGCTTTCTTT. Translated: CASSRDKNTEAFF.